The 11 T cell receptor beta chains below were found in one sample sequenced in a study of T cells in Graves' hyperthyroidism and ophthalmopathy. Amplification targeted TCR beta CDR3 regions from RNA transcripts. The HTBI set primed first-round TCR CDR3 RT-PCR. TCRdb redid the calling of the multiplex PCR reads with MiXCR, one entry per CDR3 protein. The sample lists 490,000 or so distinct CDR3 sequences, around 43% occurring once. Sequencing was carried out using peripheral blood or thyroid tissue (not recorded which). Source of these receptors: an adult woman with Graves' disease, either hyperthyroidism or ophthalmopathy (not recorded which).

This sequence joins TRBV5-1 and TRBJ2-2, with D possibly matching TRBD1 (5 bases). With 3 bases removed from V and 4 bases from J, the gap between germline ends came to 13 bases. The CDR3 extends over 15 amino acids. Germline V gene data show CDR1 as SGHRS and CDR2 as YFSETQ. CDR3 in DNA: TGCGCCAGCAGCTGGCTCAGGGTGGTCACCGGGGAGCTGTTTTTT. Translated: CASSWLRVVTGELFF.

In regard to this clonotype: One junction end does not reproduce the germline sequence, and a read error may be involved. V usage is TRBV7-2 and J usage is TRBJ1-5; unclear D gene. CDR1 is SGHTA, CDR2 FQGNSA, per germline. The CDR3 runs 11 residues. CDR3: CASSLYQAQHF. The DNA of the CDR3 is TGTGCCAGCAGCTTGTATCAGGCCCAGCATTTT.

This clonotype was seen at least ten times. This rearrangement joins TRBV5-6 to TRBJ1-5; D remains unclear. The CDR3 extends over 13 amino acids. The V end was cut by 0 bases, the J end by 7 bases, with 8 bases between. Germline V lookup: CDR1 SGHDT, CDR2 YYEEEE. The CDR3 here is CASSLGLAQPQHF. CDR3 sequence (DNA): TGTGCCAGCAGCTTGGGTTTAGCGCAGCCCCAGCATTTT.

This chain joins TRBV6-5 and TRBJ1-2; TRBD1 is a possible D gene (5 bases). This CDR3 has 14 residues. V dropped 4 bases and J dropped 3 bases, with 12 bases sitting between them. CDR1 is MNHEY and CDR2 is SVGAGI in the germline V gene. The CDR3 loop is CASSWGSYDYGYTF. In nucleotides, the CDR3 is TGTGCCAGCAGTTGGGGGTCGTACGACTATGGCTACACCTTC.

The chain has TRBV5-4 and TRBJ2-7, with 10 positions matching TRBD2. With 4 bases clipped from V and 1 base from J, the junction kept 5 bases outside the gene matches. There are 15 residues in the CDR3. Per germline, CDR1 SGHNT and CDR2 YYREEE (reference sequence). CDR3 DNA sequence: TGTGCCAGCAGCCAGGGGACTAGCGCTTCCTACGAGCAGTACTTC. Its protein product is CASSQGTSASYEQYF.

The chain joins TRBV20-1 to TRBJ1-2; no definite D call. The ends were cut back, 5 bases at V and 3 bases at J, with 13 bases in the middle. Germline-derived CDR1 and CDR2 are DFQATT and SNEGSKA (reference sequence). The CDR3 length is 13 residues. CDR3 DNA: TGCAGTGCTGGGTCAGGTGGGGACTATGGCTACACCTTC. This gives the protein CSAGSGGDYGYTF.

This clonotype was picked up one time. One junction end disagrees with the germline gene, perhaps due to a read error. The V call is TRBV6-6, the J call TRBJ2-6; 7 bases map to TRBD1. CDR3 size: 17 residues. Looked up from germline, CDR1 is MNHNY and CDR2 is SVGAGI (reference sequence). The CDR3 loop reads CASSEGTVVSGANVLAF. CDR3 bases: TGTGCCAGCAGTGAAGGGACAGTGGTCTCTGGGGCCAACGTCCTGGCTTTC.

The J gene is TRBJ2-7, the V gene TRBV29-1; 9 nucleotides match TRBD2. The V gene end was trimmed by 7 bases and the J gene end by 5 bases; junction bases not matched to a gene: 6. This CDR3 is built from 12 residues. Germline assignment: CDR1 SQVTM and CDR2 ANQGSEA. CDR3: CSAGTSLHEQYF. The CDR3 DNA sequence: TGCAGCGCCGGGACTAGCCTCCACGAGCAGTACTTC.

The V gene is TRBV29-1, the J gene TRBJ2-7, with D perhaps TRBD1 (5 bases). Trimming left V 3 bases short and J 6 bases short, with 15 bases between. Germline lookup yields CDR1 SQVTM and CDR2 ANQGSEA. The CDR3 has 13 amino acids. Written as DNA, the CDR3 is TGCAGCGTTGACCTCGGCAGGGTTTCCGAGCAGTACTTC. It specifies CSVDLGRVSEQYF.

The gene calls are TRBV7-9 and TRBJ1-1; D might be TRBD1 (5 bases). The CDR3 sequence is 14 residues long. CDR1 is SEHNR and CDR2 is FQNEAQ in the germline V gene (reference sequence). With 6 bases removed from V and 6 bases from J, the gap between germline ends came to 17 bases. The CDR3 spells CASRVSQAIPEAFF. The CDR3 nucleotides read TGTGCCAGCAGGGTATCACAGGCTATCCCTGAAGCTTTCTTT.

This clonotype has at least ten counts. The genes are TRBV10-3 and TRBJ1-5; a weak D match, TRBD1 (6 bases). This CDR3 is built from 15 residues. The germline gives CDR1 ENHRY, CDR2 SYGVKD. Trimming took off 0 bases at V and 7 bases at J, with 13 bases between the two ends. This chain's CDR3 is CAISESWGAGQPQHF. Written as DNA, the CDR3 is TGTGCCATCAGTGAGTCGTGGGGGGCAGGGCAGCCCCAGCATTTT.